This T cell receptor beta chain was recovered during a study of T cell responses to AZD1222 COVID-19 vaccine. As to this clone: Its antigen is not known.

The protocol was immunoSEQ multiplex PCR, while the TCRdb copy is restricted to in-frame clones and leaves out a portion. The data show about 130,000 clones, over 75% seen once. Germline CDR1 reads MNHEY; CDR2 reads SMNVEV (reference sequence). The CDR3 is made up of 15 amino acids. V was trimmed by 3 bases and J by 0 bases, leaving 8 bases between them. Study-wide results and caveats: Spike was spanned by vaccine-associated CD4 TCRs, which were dominant at 160-218 and 743-854.

This specimen consisted of peripheral blood, obtained on day 0 of AZD1222 vaccination. The chain uses TRBV27 and TRBJ2-2; D gene uncertain. The TCR sequence derives from an adult in good health. The CDR3 DNA reads TGTGCCAGCAGTTTGAGTGGGACGAACACCGGGGAGCTGTTTTTT. This translates into CASSLSGTNTGELFF.